In its sample, the clone carrying this T cell receptor (beta chain) was seen once. In the study's own analysis: Scientists estimated how many nucleated cells there were by amplifying reference gene primers. The protocol was immunoSEQ multiplex PCR, while the TCRdb copy is restricted to in-frame clones and leaves out a portion. The DNA was the basis for D and trimming; V, J and clone size are from that table. The sample holds around 39,000 clones, 80% seen once. The entry originates in a study of blood T cell repertoires in COVID-19. Study as a whole: Material from acute and convalescent COVID-19 was sourced from the United States, Italy and Spain. Sample material is recorded as cDNA or gDNA derived from T cells, B-cell-depleted T cells, or PBMCs.

The germline V gene encodes CDR1 SQVTM and CDR2 ANQGSEA. Trimming at V came to 6 bases and at J to 1 base, leaving 5 bases not matched to a gene. The CDR3 is made up of 16 amino acids. The TCR sequence derives from a woman in her 70s with acute or convalescent COVID-19. Sequencing was performed on peripheral blood. This sequence joins TRBV29-1 and TRBJ2-1; 14 bases line up with TRBD2. CDR3 bases: TGCAGCGTAAGGACTAGCGGGAGGATATCCTACAATGAGCAGTTCTTC. It specifies CSVRTSGRISYNEQFF.